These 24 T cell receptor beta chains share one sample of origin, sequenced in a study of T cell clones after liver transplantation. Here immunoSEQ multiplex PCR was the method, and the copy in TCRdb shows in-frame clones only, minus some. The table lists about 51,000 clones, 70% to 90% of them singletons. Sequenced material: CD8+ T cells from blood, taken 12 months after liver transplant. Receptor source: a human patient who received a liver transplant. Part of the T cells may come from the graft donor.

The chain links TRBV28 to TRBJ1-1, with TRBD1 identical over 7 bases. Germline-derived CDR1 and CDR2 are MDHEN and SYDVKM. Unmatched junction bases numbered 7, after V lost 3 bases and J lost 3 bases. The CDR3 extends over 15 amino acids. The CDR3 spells CASSLPLTGDTEAFF. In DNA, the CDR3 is TGTGCCAGCAGTTTGCCTCTAACAGGGGACACTGAAGCTTTCTTT.

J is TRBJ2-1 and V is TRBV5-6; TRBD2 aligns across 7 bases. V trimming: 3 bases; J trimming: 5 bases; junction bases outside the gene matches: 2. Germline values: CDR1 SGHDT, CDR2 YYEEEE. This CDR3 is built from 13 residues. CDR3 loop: CASSWAGDNEQFF. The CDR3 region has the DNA TGTGCCAGCAGCTGGGCGGGAGACAATGAGCAGTTCTTC.

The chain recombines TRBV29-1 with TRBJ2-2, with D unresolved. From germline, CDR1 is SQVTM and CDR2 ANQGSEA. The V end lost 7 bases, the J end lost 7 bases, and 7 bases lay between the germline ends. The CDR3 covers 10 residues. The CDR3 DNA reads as TGCAGCGCGAGAGGCGGGGAGCTGTTTTTT. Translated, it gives CSARGGELFF.

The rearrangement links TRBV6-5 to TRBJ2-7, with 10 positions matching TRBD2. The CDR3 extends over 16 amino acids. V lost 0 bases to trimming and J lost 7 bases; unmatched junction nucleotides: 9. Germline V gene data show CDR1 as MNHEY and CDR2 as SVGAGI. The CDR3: CASSYSSGLAASEQYF. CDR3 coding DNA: TGTGCCAGCAGTTACTCGAGCGGACTAGCGGCCTCGGAGCAGTACTTC.

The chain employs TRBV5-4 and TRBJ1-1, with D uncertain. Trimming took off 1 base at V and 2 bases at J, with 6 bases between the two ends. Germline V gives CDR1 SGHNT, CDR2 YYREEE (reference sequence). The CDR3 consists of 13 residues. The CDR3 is CASSLPPNTEAFF. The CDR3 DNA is TGTGCCAGCAGCTTGCCACCAAACACTGAAGCTTTCTTT.

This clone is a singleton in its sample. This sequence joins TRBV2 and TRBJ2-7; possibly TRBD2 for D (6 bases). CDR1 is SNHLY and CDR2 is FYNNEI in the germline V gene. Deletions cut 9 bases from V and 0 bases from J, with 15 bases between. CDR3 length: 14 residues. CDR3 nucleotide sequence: TGTGCCAGTGCGGACTATGCGGCCTCCTACGAGCAGTACTTC. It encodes CASADYAASYEQYF.

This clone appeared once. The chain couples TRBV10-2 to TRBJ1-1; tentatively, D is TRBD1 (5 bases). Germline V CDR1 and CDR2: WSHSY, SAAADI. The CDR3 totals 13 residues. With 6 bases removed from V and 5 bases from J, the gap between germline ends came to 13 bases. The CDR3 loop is CASRGTAGTEAFF. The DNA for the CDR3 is TGCGCCAGCAGAGGGACGGCGGGGACTGAAGCTTTCTTT.

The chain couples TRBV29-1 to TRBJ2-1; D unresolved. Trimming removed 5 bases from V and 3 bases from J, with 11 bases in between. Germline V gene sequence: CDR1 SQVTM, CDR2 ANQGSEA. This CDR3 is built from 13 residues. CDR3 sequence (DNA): TGCAGCGTTTATAGGCCTATCTACAATGAGCAGTTCTTC. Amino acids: CSVYRPIYNEQFF.

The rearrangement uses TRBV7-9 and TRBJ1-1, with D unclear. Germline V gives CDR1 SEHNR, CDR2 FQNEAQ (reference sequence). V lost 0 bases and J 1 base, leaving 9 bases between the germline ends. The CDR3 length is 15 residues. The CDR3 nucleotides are TGTGCCAGCAGCTTAGCCCTTATTGGGAACACTGAAGCTTTCTTT. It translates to CASSLALIGNTEAFF.

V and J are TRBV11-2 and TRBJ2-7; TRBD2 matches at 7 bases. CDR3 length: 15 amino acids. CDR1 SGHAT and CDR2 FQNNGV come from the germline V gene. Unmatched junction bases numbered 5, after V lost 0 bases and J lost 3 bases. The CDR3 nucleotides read TGTGCCAGCAGCTTAGAAGCAGGACTAGTCTACGAGCAGTACTTC. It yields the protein CASSLEAGLVYEQYF.

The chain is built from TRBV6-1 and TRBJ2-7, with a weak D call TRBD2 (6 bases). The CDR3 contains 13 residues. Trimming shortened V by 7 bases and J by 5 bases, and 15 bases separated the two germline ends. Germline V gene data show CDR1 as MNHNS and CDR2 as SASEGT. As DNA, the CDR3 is TGTGCCAGCAACCCCGGGACTTTCCACGAGCAGTACTTC. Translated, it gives CASNPGTFHEQYF.

The CDR3 loop is CASSLGSSHPSGNTIYF. As DNA, the CDR3 is TGTGCCAGCAGTTTAGGGTCTTCCCATCCCTCTGGAAACACCATATATTTT. J is TRBJ1-3 and V is TRBV28; the D is unclear. The CDR3 runs 17 residues. Germline values: CDR1 MDHEN, CDR2 SYDVKM. The V gene lost 2 bases and the J gene lost 0 bases, with 14 bases spanning the gap. Combining the CDR3 with reference TRBV28 and TRBJ1-3 gives the whole variable domain DVKVTQSSRYLVKRTGEKVFLECVQDMDHENMFWYRQDPGLGLRLIYFSYDVKMKEKGDIPEGYSVSREKKERFSLILESASTNQTSMYLCASSLGSSHPSGNTIYFGEGSWLTVV.

The CDR3 is CASSWTAEAFF. DNA of the CDR3: TGTGCCAGCAGTTGGACAGCTGAAGCTTTCTTT. The V gene is TRBV28, the J gene TRBJ1-1, with a tentative D call TRBD1 (6 bases). The germline gives CDR1 MDHEN, CDR2 SYDVKM. The CDR3 has 11 residues. V lost 4 bases and J 6 bases, leaving 6 bases between the germline ends.

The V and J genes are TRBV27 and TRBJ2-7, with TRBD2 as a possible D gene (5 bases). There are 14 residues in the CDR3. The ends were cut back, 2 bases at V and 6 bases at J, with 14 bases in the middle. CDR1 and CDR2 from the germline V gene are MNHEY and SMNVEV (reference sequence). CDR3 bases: TGTGCCAGCAGTTTAGGTGGGAGCGGCAGCGAGCAGTACTTC. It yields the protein CASSLGGSGSEQYF.

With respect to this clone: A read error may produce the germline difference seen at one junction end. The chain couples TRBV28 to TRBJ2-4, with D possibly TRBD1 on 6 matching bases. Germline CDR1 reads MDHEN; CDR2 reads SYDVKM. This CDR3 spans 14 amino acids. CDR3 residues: CASSFNRARNIQYF. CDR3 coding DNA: TGTGCCAGCAGTTTCAACAGGGCCAGAAACATTCAGTACTTC.

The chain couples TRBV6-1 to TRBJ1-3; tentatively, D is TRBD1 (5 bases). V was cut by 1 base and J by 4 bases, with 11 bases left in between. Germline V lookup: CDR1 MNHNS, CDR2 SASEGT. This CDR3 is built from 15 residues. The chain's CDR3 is CASSEVGGRGNTIYF. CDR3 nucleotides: TGTGCCAGCAGTGAAGTGGGGGGACGGGGAAACACCATATATTTT.

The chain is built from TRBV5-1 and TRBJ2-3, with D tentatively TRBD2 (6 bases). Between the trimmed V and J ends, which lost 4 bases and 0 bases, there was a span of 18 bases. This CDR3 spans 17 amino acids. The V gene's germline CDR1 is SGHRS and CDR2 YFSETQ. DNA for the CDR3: TGCGCCAGCAGCCCCTTAGCGGTCTTGACTAGCACAGATACGCAGTATTTT. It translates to CASSPLAVLTSTDTQYF.

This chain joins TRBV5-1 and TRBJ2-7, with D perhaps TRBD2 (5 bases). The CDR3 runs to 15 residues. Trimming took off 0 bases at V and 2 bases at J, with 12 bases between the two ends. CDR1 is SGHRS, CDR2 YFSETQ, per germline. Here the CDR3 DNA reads TGCGCCAGCAGCTTGGCACGGGGTAGGGCCTACGAGCAGTACTTC. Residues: CASSLARGRAYEQYF. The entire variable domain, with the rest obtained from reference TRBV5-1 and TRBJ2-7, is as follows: KAGVTQTPRYLIKTRGQQVTLSCSPISGHRSVSWYQQTPGQGLQFLFEYFSETQRNKGNFPGRFSGRQFSNSRSEMNVSTLELGDSALYLCASSLARGRAYEQYFGPGTRLTVT.

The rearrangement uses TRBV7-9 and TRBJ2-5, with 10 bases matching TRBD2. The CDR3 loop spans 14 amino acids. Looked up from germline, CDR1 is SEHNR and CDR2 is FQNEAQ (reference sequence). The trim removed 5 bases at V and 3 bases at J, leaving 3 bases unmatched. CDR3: CASSKGLAEETQYF. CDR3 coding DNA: TGTGCCAGCAGCAAAGGACTAGCGGAAGAGACCCAGTACTTC.

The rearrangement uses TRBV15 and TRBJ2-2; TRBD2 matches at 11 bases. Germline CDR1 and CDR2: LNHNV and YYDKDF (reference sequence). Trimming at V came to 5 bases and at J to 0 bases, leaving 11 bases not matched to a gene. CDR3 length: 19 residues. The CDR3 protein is CATSEGGLAEDSNTGELFF. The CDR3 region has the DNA TGTGCCACCAGCGAGGGGGGACTAGCGGAAGATTCGAACACCGGGGAGCTGTTTTTT.

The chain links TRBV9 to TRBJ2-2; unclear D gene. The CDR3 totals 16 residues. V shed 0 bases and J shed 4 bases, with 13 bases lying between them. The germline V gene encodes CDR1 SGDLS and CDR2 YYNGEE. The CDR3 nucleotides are TGTGCCAGCAGCGTAGGGGCAAGTACCGGCACCGGGGAGCTGTTTTTT. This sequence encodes CASSVGASTGTGELFF.

The CDR3 nucleotides are TGTGCCAGCAGCTTAGTACAGGGAGACTATGGCTACACCTTC. Translating gives CASSLVQGDYGYTF. This sequence joins TRBV7-6 and TRBJ1-2; perhaps TRBD1 as D (6 bases). The CDR3 contains 14 residues. CDR1 and CDR2 (germline): SGHVS, FNYEAQ. V was pared by 1 base and J by 3 bases, with 9 bases between.

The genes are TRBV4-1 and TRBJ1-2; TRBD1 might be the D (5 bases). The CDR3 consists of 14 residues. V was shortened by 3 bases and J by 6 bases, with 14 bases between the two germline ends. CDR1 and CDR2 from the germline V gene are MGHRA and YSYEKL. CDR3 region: CASSHIGTAHGYTF. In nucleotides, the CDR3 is TGCGCCAGCAGCCACATTGGGACCGCTCATGGCTACACCTTC.

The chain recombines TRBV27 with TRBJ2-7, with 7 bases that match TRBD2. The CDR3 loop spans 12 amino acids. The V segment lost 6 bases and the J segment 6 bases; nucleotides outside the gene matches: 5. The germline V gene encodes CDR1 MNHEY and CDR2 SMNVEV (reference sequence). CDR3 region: CASSPGGGEQYF. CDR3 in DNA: TGTGCCAGCAGCCCAGGCGGGGGCGAGCAGTACTTC.